This is a list of T cell receptor beta chains from one sample in a study of shared clonotypes between healthy human individuals. This table comes from immunoSEQ multiplex PCR, and its TCRdb copy is limited to in-frame clones, with some not included. The sample lists hundreds of thousands of clones, roughly 72% occurring once. The sample comprised PBMCs. The receptors stem from a woman aged 40 to 49 in good health. Some clones in this sample may be carry-over from other donors' samples. Both conserved end residues are part of each CDR3. A D gene is named only where the DNA matches it firmly. Only some rows state a clone size, as once, few, many or a class for expanded clones.

CDR3 length | clone size | J gene | D gene | V gene | CDR3 protein | CDR3 DNA
12 | NA | TRBJ2-1 | NA | TRBV7-3 | CASSPRVDEQFF | TGTGCCAGCAGCCCGAGGGTGGATGAGCAGTTCTTC
15 | once | TRBJ2-3 | NA | TRBV28 | CASSLPAVETDTQYF | TGTGCCAGCAGTTTGCCCGCGGTAGAAACAGATACGCAGTATTTT
14 | NA | TRBJ1-2 | NA | TRBV5-4 | CASTPDLQDYGYTF | TGTGCCAGCACCCCCGACCTACAGGACTATGGCTACACCTTC
16 | NA | TRBJ2-5 | NA | TRBV5-1 | CASSLVPSRGEEPQYF | TGCGCCAGCAGCTTGGTACCTTCCCGGGGAGAGGAGCCCCAGTACTTC
11 | NA | TRBJ2-7 | NA | TRBV21-1 | CASSGTVEQYF | TGTGCCAGCTCCGGGACAGTCGAGCAGTACTTC
15 | NA | TRBJ2-6 | NA | TRBV7-2 | CASSSRNPGANVLTF | TGTGCCAGCAGCTCAAGGAATCCTGGGGCCAACGTCCTGACTTTC
13 | NA | TRBJ1-2 | NA | TRBV28 | CASALGGSNGYTF | TGTGCCAGCGCACTAGGGGGTTCGAATGGCTACACCTTC
13 | NA | TRBJ2-7 | TRBD1 | TRBV5-1 | CASSTSQGYEQYF | TGCGCCAGCAGCACCTCACAGGGGTACGAGCAGTACTTC
15 | NA | TRBJ1-2 | NA | TRBV7-2 | CASSLGSPGYYGYTF | TGTGCCAGCAGCTTAGGGTCCCCGGGGTACTATGGCTACACCTTC
14 | NA | TRBJ2-5 | NA | TRBV7-9 | CASSSQLGQETQYF | TGTGCCAGCAGCAGCCAACTAGGGCAAGAGACCCAGTACTTC
18 | NA | TRBJ2-6 | TRBD1 | TRBV5-4 | CASSRDSLSHSGANVLTF | TGTGCCAGCAGCCGGGACAGCCTTTCCCACTCTGGGGCCAACGTCCTGACTTTC
14 | NA | TRBJ2-1 | TRBD2 | TRBV5-8 | CASSLARTSGRMFF | TGTGCCAGCAGCTTGGCCCGGACTAGCGGGAGAATGTTCTTC
10 | NA | TRBJ1-2 | NA | TRBV20-1 | CSARTGGYTF | TGCAGTGCTAGAACGGGCGGCTACACCTTC
16 | NA | TRBJ2-1 | NA | TRBV5-1 | CASSLGASLAYNEQFF | TGCGCCAGCAGCTTGGGAGCTAGCTTAGCCTACAATGAGCAGTTCTTC
14 | many | TRBJ1-1 | NA | TRBV6-5 | CASRPGTRNTEAFF | TGTGCCAGCAGGCCCGGGACAAGGAACACTGAAGCTTTCTTT
17 | NA | TRBJ2-7 | TRBD2 | TRBV5-1 | CASSLAPTSGRAGEQYF | TGCGCCAGCAGCTTGGCCCCCACTAGCGGGAGGGCCGGCGAGCAGTACTTC